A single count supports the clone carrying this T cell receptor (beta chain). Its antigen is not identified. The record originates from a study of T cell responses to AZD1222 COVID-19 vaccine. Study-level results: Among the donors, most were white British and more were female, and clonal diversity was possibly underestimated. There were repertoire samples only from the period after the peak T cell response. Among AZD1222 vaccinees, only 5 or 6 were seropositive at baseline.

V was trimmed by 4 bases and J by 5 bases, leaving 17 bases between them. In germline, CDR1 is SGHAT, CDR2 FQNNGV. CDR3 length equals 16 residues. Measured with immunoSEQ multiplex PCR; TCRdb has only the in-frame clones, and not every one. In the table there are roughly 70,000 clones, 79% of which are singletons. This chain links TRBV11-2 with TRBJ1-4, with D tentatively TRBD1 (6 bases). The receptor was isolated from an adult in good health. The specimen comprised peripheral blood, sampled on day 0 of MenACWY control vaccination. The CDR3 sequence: CASSSSTGKPNEKLFF. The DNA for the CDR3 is TGTGCCAGCAGCTCGAGCACAGGGAAACCGAATGAAAAACTGTTTTTT.